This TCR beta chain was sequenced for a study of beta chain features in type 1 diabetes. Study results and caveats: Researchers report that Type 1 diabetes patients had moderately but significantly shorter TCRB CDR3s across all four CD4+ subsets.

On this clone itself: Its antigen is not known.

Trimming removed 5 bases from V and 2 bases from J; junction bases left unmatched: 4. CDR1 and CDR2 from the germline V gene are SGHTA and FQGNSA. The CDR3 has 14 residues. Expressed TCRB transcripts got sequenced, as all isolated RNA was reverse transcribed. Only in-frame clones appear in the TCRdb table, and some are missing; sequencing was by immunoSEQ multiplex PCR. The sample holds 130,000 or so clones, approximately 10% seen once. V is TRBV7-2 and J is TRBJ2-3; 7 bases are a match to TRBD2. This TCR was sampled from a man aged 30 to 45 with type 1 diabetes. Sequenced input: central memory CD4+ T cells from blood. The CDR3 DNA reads TGTGCCAGCAGCCACCGGGACTACACAGATACGCAGTATTTT. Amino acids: CASSHRDYTDTQYF.